This TCR beta chain was identified during a study of shared clonotypes between healthy human individuals. Study conclusions and caveats: An effect of sequencing depth on clonotype sharing among donors was expected. Naive CD4 clonotypes overlapped across a handful of donors at roughly 4.5%.

CD8 cells classed as naive were CD45RO-negative and positively selected for CCR7, excluding terminally differentiated effector memory CD45RA+ cells. There were no recent acute infections or vaccinations among the donors, who were healthy HIV-negative adults. Donors, without exception, were Caucasian adults residing in Nashville, Tennessee. Only in-frame clones appear in the TCRdb table, and some are missing; sequencing was by immunoSEQ multiplex PCR. The sample has about 700,000 clones, about 90% seen once. The CDR3 totals 16 residues. The J segment lost 3 bases and the V segment lost 4 bases, leaving 5 bases of the junction unmatched. Germline assignment: CDR1 SGHNT and CDR2 YENEEA. Of note for this clone: The antigen is unknown.

Sequencing input: naive CD8+ T cells sorted from blood. This TCR came from a man aged 30-40 years in good health. The rearrangement links TRBV11-3 to TRBJ2-1; 11 positions match TRBD1. The CDR3 DNA reads as TGTGCCAGCAGCTCCCCCGGGACAGGGGGCTACAATGAGCAGTTCTTC. Translated, it gives CASSSPGTGGYNEQFF.